This record covers a single T cell receptor beta chain. It has no known antigen specificity. Base qualities are not at hand, and no much larger clone is one base apart. Patients with a history of autoimmune disease or receiving systemic immunosuppression were excluded from the trial. In every dose cohort, peripheral blood was drawn for TCR sequencing at baseline, cycle 4 day 1, and cycle 7 day 1. The samples were drawn from a first-in-human, open-label, multicenter phase I dose-escalation trial of ivuxolimab. Adults with locally advanced or metastatic melanoma, renal cell, hepatocellular, or head and neck squamous cell carcinoma were enrolled in the trial. Before TCR sequencing, CD4+ T cells and CD8+ T cells were sorted from peripheral blood as separate populations. As encoded in the germline V gene, CDR1 is SGDLS while CDR2 is YYNGEE. Ends trimmed: V by 3 bases, J by 3 bases; bases unmatched to a gene: 4. From cysteine to phenylalanine, the CDR3 is 16 amino acids long. Left in the record is the CDR3 DNA by itself, 48 bases read in frame from the first base.

The data derive from a study of OX40 agonist ivuxolimab in advanced cancers. About the full investigation: The costimulatory receptor OX40 (CD134) was targeted by ivuxolimab, a fully human IgG2 agonistic monoclonal antibody. Intravenous ivuxolimab was administered to patients every 2 weeks at six dose levels: 0.01, 0.1, 0.3, 1.5, 3 and 10 mg/kg. Of the approximately 50 dose-escalation patients, hepatocellular carcinoma was present in about 20, melanoma in roughly 15, renal cell carcinoma in 9 and head and neck cancer in 9. In the dose-escalation cohort, about four fifths of patients were male, and the mean age was around 65 years with a range of about 20 to 90. Prior anti-PD-1, anti-PD-L1 or anti-CTLA-4 therapy was permitted, and approximately 40% of dose-escalation patients had received checkpoint inhibitors. Partial responses occurred in three dose-escalation patients, of whom one had hepatocellular carcinoma and two had cutaneous melanoma. Peripheral TCRbeta sequencing aimed to test whether ivuxolimab altered TCR sequence diversity and caused clonal T-cell expansion. The paper describes the monotherapy dose-escalation part (N of about 54 patients) of the phase I trial of ivuxolimab. General findings and caveats noted by the study authors: Low levels of normalized T-cell clonal expansion were also seen in some patients who did not respond. At doses of 0.1 to 3.0 mg/kg, clonal expansion of both CD4+ and CD8+ T cells in blood was seen between baseline and week 6. After ivuxolimab, expanded clones were on average more numerous among CD8+ T cells than among CD4+ T cells. The antigen specificity of the peripheral T cells that underwent clonal expansion was not determined. In partial responders in the 0.1-3.0 mg/kg groups, normalized peripheral clonal expansion was found to be among the lowest, especially among CD8+ T cells.

To sequence the TCRbeta CDR3 region, genomic DNA was isolated from the sorted cells. The immunoSEQ Assay was used to sequence the TCRbeta CDR3 regions. TCRdb provides this immuneACCESS table in a form limited to in-frame rearrangements. Some clones are lacking; in checked studies, under half of them reflect an unresolved V gene, and why the rest are absent is not known. Within this sample are about 46,000 clones, with around nine tenths of them counted one time only. The ten largest clones capture 4.9% of the sample. The sequence was collected from an adult with an advanced solid tumor such as melanoma, head and neck, liver or kidney cancer. In this chain, TRBV9 is recombined with TRBJ1-3; TRBD1 matches 12 bases in the middle. The starting material was CD4+ or CD8+ T cells sorted from blood, obtained in a trial of the OX40 agonist ivuxolimab. The CDR3 region has the sequence CASSAGTGGGGNTIYF. The DNA sequence reads TGTGCCAGCAGCGCCGGGACAGGGGGCGGTGGAAACACCATATATTTT. The entire variable domain, with the stretches around the CDR3 drawn from the reference TRBV9 and TRBJ1-3 proteins, is DSGVTQTPKHLITATGQRVTLRCSPRSGDLSVYWYQQSLDQGLQFLIQYYNGEERAKGNILERFSAQQFPDLHSELNLSSLELGDSALYFCASSAGTGGGGNTIYFGEGSWLTVV.